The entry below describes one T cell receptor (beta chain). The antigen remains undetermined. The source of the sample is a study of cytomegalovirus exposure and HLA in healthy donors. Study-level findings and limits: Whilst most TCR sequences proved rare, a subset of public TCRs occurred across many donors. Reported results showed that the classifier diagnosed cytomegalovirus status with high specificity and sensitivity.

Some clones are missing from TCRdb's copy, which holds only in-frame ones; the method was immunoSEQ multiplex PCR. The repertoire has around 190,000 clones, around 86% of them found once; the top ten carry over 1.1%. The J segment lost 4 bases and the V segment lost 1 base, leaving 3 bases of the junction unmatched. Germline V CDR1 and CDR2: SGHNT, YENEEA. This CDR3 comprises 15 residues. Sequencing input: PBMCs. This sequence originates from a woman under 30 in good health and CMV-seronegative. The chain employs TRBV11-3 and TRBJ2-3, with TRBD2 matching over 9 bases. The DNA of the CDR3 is TGTGCCAGCAGCTTAGTTGCGGGGGGGGCAGATACGCAGTATTTT. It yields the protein CASSLVAGGADTQYF. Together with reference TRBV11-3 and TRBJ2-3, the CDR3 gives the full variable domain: EAGVVQSPRYKIIEKKQPVAFWCNPISGHNTLYWYLQNLGQGPELLIRYENEEAVDDSQLPKDRFSAERLKGVDSTLKIQPAELGDSAVYLCASSLVAGGADTQYFGPGTRLTVL.